This is a list of T cell receptor beta chains from one sample in a study of T-cell memory formation after mild COVID-19. MiXCR, run by TCRdb on the 5' RACE reads, gives a single entry per CDR3 protein. Of around 390,000 distinct CDR3 sequences in the sample, more than 15% are singletons; the top ten hold about 22%. Input material: PBMCs or a T cell subset sorted from them (not recorded which). The origin of the receptors is a man aged 18 to 29 who had mild COVID-19 (a few samples of this study predate the infection). Cell type and time point are not known. Both conserved end residues are part of each CDR3. Fields, in order: V gene, J gene, clone size, D gene, CDR3 protein, CDR3 DNA. A D gene is named only where the DNA matches it firmly. Clone size, where shown, is once, few, many, or a class for clones that have expanded.

v_gene: TRBV12-3/TRBV12-4; j_gene: TRBJ1-5; abundance: few; d_gene: -; CDR3aa: CASRGFLHQPQHF; CDR3nt: TGTGCCAGCAGGGGATTTTTACATCAGCCCCAGCATTTT
v_gene: TRBV29-1; j_gene: TRBJ1-2; abundance: few; d_gene: -; CDR3aa: CSVEEPWAGYTF; CDR3nt: TGCAGCGTTGAAGAGCCCTGGGCTGGCTACACCTTC
v_gene: TRBV5-1; j_gene: TRBJ2-2; abundance: few; d_gene: -; CDR3aa: CASSQGSTGELFF; CDR3nt: TGCGCCAGCAGCCAGGGGTCCACCGGGGAGCTGTTTTTT
v_gene: TRBV20-1; j_gene: TRBJ2-3; abundance: -; d_gene: TRBD2; CDR3aa: CSARVTSGAGDTQYF; CDR3nt: TGCAGTGCTAGGGTGACTAGCGGGGCGGGGGATACGCAGTATTTT
v_gene: TRBV11-2; j_gene: TRBJ1-1; abundance: -; d_gene: -; CDR3aa: CASSPTMGPEAFF; CDR3nt: TGTGCCAGCAGCCCTACAATGGGACCTGAAGCTTTCTTT
v_gene: TRBV29-1; j_gene: TRBJ1-2; abundance: -; d_gene: -; CDR3aa: CSTLGDTNYGYTF; CDR3nt: TGCAGCACTTTAGGGGACACTAACTATGGCTACACCTTC
v_gene: TRBV2; j_gene: TRBJ2-1; abundance: -; d_gene: TRBD1; CDR3aa: CASMGQGSGEQFF; CDR3nt: TGTGCCAGCATGGGACAGGGGTCGGGTGAGCAGTTCTTC
v_gene: TRBV5-6; j_gene: TRBJ2-7; abundance: -; d_gene: -; CDR3aa: CASSLAGSTYEQYF; CDR3nt: TGTGCCAGCAGCTTGGCAGGATCGACCTACGAGCAGTACTTC
v_gene: TRBV7-8; j_gene: TRBJ2-3; abundance: -; d_gene: -; CDR3aa: CASSPYVGTDTQYF; CDR3nt: TGTGCCAGCAGCCCGTACGTGGGCACAGATACGCAGTATTTT
v_gene: TRBV7-3; j_gene: TRBJ1-2; abundance: few; d_gene: -; CDR3aa: CASADSPWAGYTF; CDR3nt: TGTGCCAGCGCGGACAGTCCTTGGGCTGGCTACACCTTC
v_gene: TRBV11-3; j_gene: TRBJ2-1; abundance: -; d_gene: -; CDR3aa: CASSLVPNEQFF; CDR3nt: TGTGCCAGCAGCTTAGTCCCCAATGAGCAGTTCTTC
v_gene: TRBV19; j_gene: TRBJ2-7; abundance: -; d_gene: -; CDR3aa: CASSARDPYEQYF; CDR3nt: TGTGCCAGTAGTGCGCGGGACCCCTACGAGCAGTACTTC
v_gene: TRBV30; j_gene: TRBJ1-1; abundance: -; d_gene: TRBD1; CDR3aa: CAWSAQGITEAFF; CDR3nt: TGTGCCTGGAGTGCACAGGGGATCACTGAAGCTTTCTTT
v_gene: TRBV7-3; j_gene: TRBJ2-2; abundance: -; d_gene: TRBD1; CDR3aa: CASSRGQGAGELFF; CDR3nt: TGTGCCAGCAGCCGTGGACAGGGGGCCGGGGAGCTGTTTTTT
v_gene: TRBV11-2; j_gene: TRBJ2-1; abundance: -; d_gene: -; CDR3aa: CASSPGSEQFF; CDR3nt: TGTGCCAGCAGCCCTGGAAGCGAGCAGTTCTTC
v_gene: TRBV24-1; j_gene: TRBJ2-4; abundance: -; d_gene: -; CDR3aa: CATSDKTRPIQYF; CDR3nt: TGTGCCACCAGTGATAAAACCCGTCCCATTCAGTACTTC
v_gene: TRBV21-1; j_gene: TRBJ1-5; abundance: few; d_gene: -; CDR3aa: CASSKESNQPQHF; CDR3nt: TGTGCCAGCAGCAAAGAGAGCAATCAGCCCCAGCATTTT
v_gene: TRBV7-2; j_gene: TRBJ2-3; abundance: -; d_gene: -; CDR3aa: CASSLGTLERIPPDTQYF; CDR3nt: TGTGCCAGCAGCTTAGGGACCCTTGAAAGAATCCCTCCAGATACGCAGTATTTT
v_gene: TRBV5-5; j_gene: TRBJ1-1; abundance: -; d_gene: -; CDR3aa: CASSRARTEAFF; CDR3nt: TGTGCCAGCAGCAGGGCGCGGACTGAAGCTTTCTTT
v_gene: TRBV7-7; j_gene: TRBJ2-1; abundance: few; d_gene: -; CDR3aa: CASSSTGPSSYNEQFF; CDR3nt: TGTGCCAGCAGCTCCACGGGGCCGAGCTCCTACAATGAGCAGTTCTTC
v_gene: TRBV12-3/TRBV12-4; j_gene: TRBJ2-1; abundance: few; d_gene: -; CDR3aa: CASSSEGTANEQFF; CDR3nt: TGTGCCAGCAGCTCTGAGGGGACTGCCAATGAGCAGTTCTTC
v_gene: TRBV5-1; j_gene: TRBJ2-7; abundance: -; d_gene: -; CDR3aa: CASSPPGAGRSYEQYF; CDR3nt: TGCGCCAGCAGCCCCCCGGGTGCCGGCCGCTCCTACGAGCAGTACTTC
v_gene: TRBV4-2; j_gene: TRBJ2-3; abundance: many; d_gene: -; CDR3aa: CASSHKGVGRGGTDTQYF; CDR3nt: TGTGCCAGCAGCCACAAGGGGGTAGGGCGGGGAGGCACAGATACGCAGTATTTT
v_gene: TRBV28; j_gene: TRBJ1-2; abundance: -; d_gene: TRBD1; CDR3aa: CASSLIGIGTGYGYTF; CDR3nt: TGTGCCAGCAGTTTAATCGGTATCGGGACAGGCTATGGCTACACCTTC
v_gene: TRBV5-1; j_gene: TRBJ1-1; abundance: few; d_gene: TRBD1; CDR3aa: CASSLTGGASWTEAFF; CDR3nt: TGCGCCAGCAGCCTAACAGGGGGCGCGAGTTGGACTGAAGCTTTCTTT
v_gene: TRBV29-1; j_gene: TRBJ2-1; abundance: many; d_gene: TRBD1; CDR3aa: CSVEGWETGKVEQFF; CDR3nt: TGCAGCGTTGAGGGCTGGGAGACAGGGAAGGTTGAGCAGTTCTTC
v_gene: TRBV20-1; j_gene: TRBJ2-5; abundance: few; d_gene: TRBD1; CDR3aa: CSAGPNRGVRETQYF; CDR3nt: TGCAGTGCTGGACCGAACAGGGGAGTCAGAGAGACCCAGTACTTC
v_gene: TRBV29-1; j_gene: TRBJ2-5; abundance: few; d_gene: -; CDR3aa: CSGRLVQETQYF; CDR3nt: TGCAGCGGGCGACTGGTCCAAGAGACCCAGTACTTC
v_gene: TRBV5-4; j_gene: TRBJ2-6; abundance: -; d_gene: -; CDR3aa: CASSFRRTDYFSGANVLTF; CDR3nt: TGTGCCAGCAGCTTCCGCAGGACAGACTATTTCTCTGGGGCCAACGTCCTGACTTTC
v_gene: TRBV5-1; j_gene: TRBJ1-1; abundance: few; d_gene: -; CDR3aa: CASSWRDGHTEAFF; CDR3nt: TGCGCCAGCAGCTGGAGGGACGGACACACTGAAGCTTTCTTT
v_gene: TRBV5-1; j_gene: TRBJ2-3; abundance: many; d_gene: -; CDR3aa: CASSSHGPHTDTQYF; CDR3nt: TGCGCCAGCAGCTCCCATGGGCCCCACACAGATACGCAGTATTTT
v_gene: TRBV28; j_gene: TRBJ1-2; abundance: few; d_gene: TRBD1; CDR3aa: CASRDSTGGISYGYTF; CDR3nt: TGTGCCAGCAGGGACTCGACAGGGGGAATTAGCTATGGCTACACCTTC
v_gene: TRBV28; j_gene: TRBJ1-2; abundance: -; d_gene: -; CDR3aa: CASSTTGSYGYTF; CDR3nt: TGTGCCAGCAGTACCACAGGGTCCTATGGCTACACCTTC
v_gene: TRBV15; j_gene: TRBJ1-5; abundance: -; d_gene: -; CDR3aa: CATSRDPGQADQPQHF; CDR3nt: TGTGCCACCAGCAGAGACCCGGGGCAGGCAGATCAGCCCCAGCATTTT
v_gene: TRBV20-1; j_gene: TRBJ2-5; abundance: -; d_gene: TRBD2; CDR3aa: CSARTSRGDQETQYF; CDR3nt: TGCAGTGCTAGAACGTCGCGGGGGGACCAAGAGACCCAGTACTTC
v_gene: TRBV10-3; j_gene: TRBJ1-1; abundance: -; d_gene: -; CDR3aa: CAIRMDDRNTEAFF; CDR3nt: TGTGCCATCAGGATGGACGACAGGAACACTGAAGCTTTCTTT
v_gene: TRBV5-4; j_gene: TRBJ2-1; abundance: few; d_gene: TRBD2; CDR3aa: CASSGPTSGGYNEQFF; CDR3nt: TGTGCCAGCAGCGGCCCGACTAGCGGGGGCTACAATGAGCAGTTCTTC
v_gene: TRBV4-1; j_gene: TRBJ2-5; abundance: once; d_gene: -; CDR3aa: CASSQAPGTDRAQYF; CDR3nt: TGCGCCAGCAGCCAGGCCCCCGGGACCGACCGGGCCCAGTACTTC
v_gene: TRBV6-5; j_gene: TRBJ2-7; abundance: few; d_gene: -; CDR3aa: CASSYTGTLGYEQYF; CDR3nt: TGTGCCAGCAGTTACACTGGGACACTTGGCTACGAGCAGTACTTC
v_gene: TRBV28; j_gene: TRBJ2-3; abundance: few; d_gene: -; CDR3aa: CASSTTLDTQYF; CDR3nt: TGTGCCAGCAGCACCACCCTGGATACGCAGTATTTT
v_gene: TRBV6-5; j_gene: TRBJ1-2; abundance: -; d_gene: -; CDR3aa: CASSSTRGRDPNYGYTF; CDR3nt: TGTGCCAGCAGTTCCACCCGGGGGAGGGACCCTAACTATGGCTACACCTTC
v_gene: TRBV10-3; j_gene: TRBJ2-5; abundance: -; d_gene: -; CDR3aa: CAISEYEETQYF; CDR3nt: TGTGCCATCAGTGAATACGAAGAGACCCAGTACTTC
v_gene: TRBV27; j_gene: TRBJ2-1; abundance: -; d_gene: -; CDR3aa: CASRAGTVYNEQFF; CDR3nt: TGTGCCAGCAGAGCTGGGACGGTCTACAATGAGCAGTTCTTC
v_gene: TRBV7-2; j_gene: TRBJ1-2; abundance: few; d_gene: -; CDR3aa: CASSFFSGNYGYTF; CDR3nt: TGTGCCAGCAGCTTCTTCAGTGGGAACTATGGCTACACCTTC
v_gene: TRBV12-3/TRBV12-4; j_gene: TRBJ1-6; abundance: -; d_gene: -; CDR3aa: CASRDFGQYNSPLHF; CDR3nt: TGTGCCAGCAGGGATTTCGGACAGTATAATTCACCCCTCCACTTT
v_gene: TRBV5-1; j_gene: TRBJ1-1; abundance: few; d_gene: -; CDR3aa: CASSNGQLGTNGNTEAFF; CDR3nt: TGCGCCAGCAGCAACGGACAGTTGGGCACTAACGGGAACACTGAAGCTTTCTTT
v_gene: TRBV6-5; j_gene: TRBJ2-3; abundance: few; d_gene: TRBD2; CDR3aa: CASSYSTGTSVNTQYF; CDR3nt: TGTGCCAGCAGTTACTCTACCGGGACTAGTGTGAATACGCAGTATTTT
v_gene: TRBV10-3; j_gene: TRBJ2-7; abundance: -; d_gene: -; CDR3aa: CAISESMGTYEQYF; CDR3nt: TGTGCCATCAGTGAGTCGATGGGGACTTACGAGCAGTACTTC
v_gene: TRBV6-5; j_gene: TRBJ2-5; abundance: many; d_gene: -; CDR3aa: CASSYSGGETQYF; CDR3nt: TGTGCCAGCAGTTACTCAGGGGGAGAGACCCAGTACTTC
v_gene: TRBV5-6; j_gene: TRBJ1-5; abundance: -; d_gene: -; CDR3aa: CASSSRLGLDQPQHF; CDR3nt: TGTGCCAGCAGTTCCCGTCTGGGGTTAGATCAGCCCCAGCATTTT
v_gene: TRBV9; j_gene: TRBJ1-5; abundance: many; d_gene: -; CDR3aa: CASTEVYLGGALNQPQHF; CDR3nt: TGTGCCAGCACCGAGGTGTACCTGGGTGGGGCCCTTAATCAGCCCCAGCATTTT
v_gene: TRBV6-2/TRBV6-3; j_gene: TRBJ1-2; abundance: once; d_gene: -; CDR3aa: CASSYEWGTTGYTF; CDR3nt: TGTGCCAGCAGTTACGAGTGGGGGACAACCGGCTACACCTTC
v_gene: TRBV7-9; j_gene: TRBJ2-7; abundance: -; d_gene: -; CDR3aa: CASSAGQNEQYF; CDR3nt: TGTGCCAGCAGCGCGGGACAGAACGAGCAGTACTTC